The 11 T cell receptor beta chains listed next were all sequenced from one sample in a study of T cells in Graves' hyperthyroidism and ophthalmopathy. The investigators amplified TCR beta CDR3 regions from RNA transcripts. When the TCR CDR3 underwent first-round RT-PCR, the HTBI primer set was used. TCRdb used MiXCR to reprocess the multiplex PCR reads, holding one entry per CDR3 protein. The repertoire has about 760,000 distinct CDR3 sequences, roughly a third of them found once; the top ten carry around 30%. Sequencing input: blood. All receptors come from a woman aged 40 to 50 with Graves' hyperthyroidism.

The chain couples TRBV7-6 to TRBJ2-1, with 9 nucleotides matching TRBD2. Germline CDR1 reads SGHVS; CDR2 reads FNYEAQ. The V segment lost 5 bases and the J segment 6 bases; nucleotides outside the gene matches: 8. The CDR3 is 15 residues long. This CDR3 is CASSERAGGSNEQFF. The CDR3 nucleotides are TGTGCCAGCAGCGAAAGGGCGGGGGGGAGCAATGAGCAGTTCTTC.

This clonotype was seen more than once but under ten times. The chain joins TRBV7-9 to TRBJ2-5, with TRBD2 matching over 9 bases. This CDR3 contains 15 residues. J lost 2 bases, V lost 5 bases, and 6 bases had no gene match. Germline CDR1 reads SEHNR; CDR2 reads FQNEAQ (reference sequence). The CDR3 here is CASSPSTSGQETQYF. The CDR3, as DNA: TGTGCCAGCAGCCCGTCGACTAGCGGTCAAGAGACCCAGTACTTC.

The chain employs TRBV2 and TRBJ1-6; 11 bases align to TRBD1. This CDR3 is 15 amino acids long. V shed 5 bases, J shed 9 bases, and the junction held 6 bases outside the gene matches. Germline V gene data show CDR1 as SNHLY and CDR2 as FYNNEI. The DNA for the CDR3 is TGTGCCAGCAGTTCCGGGACAGGGGGTAGTTCACCCCTCCACTTT. This translates into CASSSGTGGSSPLHF.

The V and J genes are TRBV29-1 and TRBJ1-5; 8 nucleotides agree with TRBD1. Losses at the gene ends were 8 bases for V and 7 bases for J; bases not matched to a gene: 10. Per germline, CDR1 SQVTM and CDR2 ANQGSEA. This CDR3 is 13 amino acids long. The CDR3 region is CSSPPGDRQPQHF. CDR3 in DNA: TGCAGCTCACCACCGGGGGACAGGCAGCCCCAGCATTTT.

The V gene is TRBV6-7, the J gene TRBJ2-7; D is perhaps TRBD1 (5 bases). TRBV6-7 counts as an open reading frame of uncertain function. CDR3 size: 13 residues. Between the trimmed V and J ends, which lost 5 bases and 5 bases, there was a span of 13 bases. The chain's CDR3 is CASSHMAGNEQYF. CDR3 coding DNA: TGTGCCAGCAGTCATATGGCAGGGAACGAGCAGTACTTC.

This clonotype was detected many times. This chain uses TRBV10-3 with TRBJ1-5; TRBD1 might be the D (5 bases). Trimming pared 6 bases from V and 4 bases from J, leaving 13 bases between. This CDR3 contains 14 residues. Germline CDR1 and CDR2: ENHRY and SYGVKD. CDR3 sequence reads: CAIRPQGTNQPQHF. The CDR3 coding sequence is TGTGCCATCAGACCGCAGGGAACTAATCAGCCCCAGCATTTT.

As concerns this clonotype: This may be a read error: a much more frequent sequence differs by one nucleotide. The chain links TRBV20-1 to TRBJ2-7; D is unclear. The germline V gene encodes CDR1 DFQATT and CDR2 SNEGSKA (reference sequence). The V end lost 5 bases, the J end lost 5 bases, and 13 bases lay between the germline ends. The length of the CDR3 is 12 residues. The CDR3: CSAQSPLDEQYF. In DNA, the CDR3 is TGCAGTGCTCAAAGTCCTCTGGACGAGCAGTACTTC.

Regarding this clonotype: This clone may be a read error of a much larger clone one base away. No conserved phenylalanine or tryptophan is present at the end of the CDR3, so a read error is the likely explanation. The rearrangement links TRBV20-1 to TRBJ1-2; no firm D call. This CDR3 has 12 amino acids. CDR1 is DFQATT and CDR2 is SNEGSKA in the germline V gene (reference sequence). The CDR3 spells CSARGPPYGYTL. The DNA for the CDR3 is TGCAGTGCCAGAGGTCCGCCCTATGGCTACACCCTC.

This clonotype was picked up many times. This chain joins TRBV2 and TRBJ1-2; TRBD1 matches 8 bases. The V segment lost 5 bases and the J segment 4 bases; nucleotides outside the gene matches: 9. The length of the CDR3 is 15 residues. Germline CDR1 and CDR2: SNHLY and FYNNEI. The CDR3 DNA follows: TGTGCCAGCAGTTCACAGGGGGTGACGGCCTATGGCTACACCTTC. Its translation is CASSSQGVTAYGYTF.

The gene calls are TRBV5-8 and TRBJ2-5, with 8 nucleotides matching TRBD1. Trimming took 4 bases from V and 4 from J; bases not matched to a gene: 12. In germline, CDR1 is SGHTS, CDR2 YDEGEE. The CDR3 length is 16 residues. CDR3 region: CASSGGGRGPRETQYF. CDR3 DNA: TGTGCCAGCAGCGGTGGTGGCAGGGGGCCTAGAGAGACCCAGTACTTC.

The chain employs TRBV10-3 and TRBJ2-2, with D possibly matching TRBD1 (5 bases). CDR3 length: 13 amino acids. Trimming took off 6 bases at V and 6 bases at J, with 11 bases between the two ends. Looked up from germline, CDR1 is ENHRY and CDR2 is SYGVKD. CDR3 nucleotide sequence: TGTGCCATCAGCCCTAGACAGTCCGGGGAGCTGTTTTTT. Translating it yields CAISPRQSGELFF.